Sequencing of this T cell receptor (beta chain) was carried out in a study of T cells in pancreatic ductal adenocarcinoma. Study results and limitations: Blood had more productive templates and 6 to 9-fold more unique clonotypes than tumor.

The V and J ends lost 4 bases and 0 bases, in that order; junction bases with no gene match: 7. The CDR3 covers 16 residues. Germline lookup yields CDR1 SGHRS and CDR2 YFSETQ. TCRdb keeps only in-frame clones here, not all; method: immunoSEQ multiplex PCR. Counted here are some 20,000 clones, 85% to 90% occurring once; the ten biggest clones make up almost 0.95%. In the case of this clone: Its antigen is not identified.

Surgery without prior neoadjuvant therapy was the treatment of the selected pancreatic ductal adenocarcinoma patients. The sequencing sample was made of PBMCs. The chain joins TRBV5-1 to TRBJ2-3; TRBD2 matches at 8 bases. This clonotype was sampled from a human donor with pancreatic ductal adenocarcinoma. DNA of the CDR3: TGCGCCAGCAGCACCGGGACTAGAGACAGCACAGATACGCAGTATTTT. Amino acid sequence: CASSTGTRDSTDTQYF.